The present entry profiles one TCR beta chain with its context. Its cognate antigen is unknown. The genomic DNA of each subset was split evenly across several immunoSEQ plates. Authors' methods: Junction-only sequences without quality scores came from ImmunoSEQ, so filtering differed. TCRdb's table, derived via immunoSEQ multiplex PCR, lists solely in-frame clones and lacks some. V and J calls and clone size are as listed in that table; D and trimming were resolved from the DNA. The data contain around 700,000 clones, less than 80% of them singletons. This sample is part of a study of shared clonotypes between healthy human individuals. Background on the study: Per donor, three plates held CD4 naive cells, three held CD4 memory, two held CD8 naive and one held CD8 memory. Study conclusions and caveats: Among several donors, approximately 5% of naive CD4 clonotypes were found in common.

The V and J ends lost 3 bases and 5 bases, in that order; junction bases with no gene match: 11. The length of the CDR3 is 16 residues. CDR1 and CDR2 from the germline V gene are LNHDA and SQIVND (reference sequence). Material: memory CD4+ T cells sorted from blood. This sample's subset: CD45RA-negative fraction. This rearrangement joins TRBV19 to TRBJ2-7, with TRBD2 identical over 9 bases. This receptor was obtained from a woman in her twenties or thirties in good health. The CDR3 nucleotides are TGTGCCAGTAGTATGTTTAGCGGGAGCACGACCAACGAGCAGTACTTC. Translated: CASSMFSGSTTNEQYF.